The entry below describes one TCR beta chain. Its antigen is unidentified. This record comes from a study of graft-versus-host responses after intestinal transplantation. Study-level results: Allografts of one patient group, those with graft-donor T cell macrochimerism, had high graft-versus-host to host-versus-graft clonal ratios.

Profiled with immunoSEQ multiplex PCR; TCRdb holds only in-frame clones, not every one. The profile shows tens of thousands of clones, about 90% of them singletons. CDR3 size: 12 residues. CDR1 and CDR2 (germline): KGHSH, LQKENI. V gave up 6 bases and J gave up 9 bases, with 14 bases separating them. The V gene is TRBV18, the J gene TRBJ1-1, with D maybe TRBD1 (6 bases). The sample consisted of PBMCs, taken more than 650 days after intestinal transplant. This receptor was taken from a human patient who received an intestinal transplant, so some T cells may come from the graft donor. The CDR3 DNA is TGTGCCAGCTCCTCAAATCAGGGGCAAGCTTTCTTT. This gives the protein CASSSNQGQAFF.